This is a list of T cell receptor beta chains from one sample in a study of cytomegalovirus exposure and HLA in healthy donors. Here immunoSEQ multiplex PCR was the method, and the copy in TCRdb shows in-frame clones only, minus some. Of around 90,000 clones listed, around 78% are singletons. The sequencing sample was made of PBMCs. All receptors derive from a man younger than 45 in good health and CMV-seronegative. CDR3s include the opening cysteine and the closing phenylalanine or tryptophan. D genes are given only for firm matches.

D gene	V gene	J gene	CDR3 DNA	CDR3 protein
TRBD1	TRBV7-9	TRBJ1-5	TGTGCCAGCAGAAAAGACAGGGATCAGCCCCAGCATTTT	CASRKDRDQPQHF
.	TRBV6-1	TRBJ2-5	TGTGCCAGCAGTGTTAGGGGTCGGCAAGAGACCCAGTACTTC	CASSVRGRQETQYF
TRBD1	TRBV7-3	TRBJ2-6	TGTGCCAGCAGCTTAAGTGGGACAGGGGCTGGGGCCAACGTCCTGACTTTC	CASSLSGTGAGANVLTF
.	TRBV19	TRBJ1-6	TGTGCCAGTAGTATCATTACGGGACTGAGAGGCAAGAATAATTCACCCCTCCACTTT	CASSIITGLRGKNNSPLHF
.	TRBV15	TRBJ2-2	TGTGCCACCAGCACCAGGACAGCAAATGGGTTATCCGGGGAGCTGTTTTTT	CATSTRTANGLSGELFF
.	TRBV7-9	TRBJ2-3	TGTGCCAGCAGCTTAGCCCCATCCCAGTATTTT	CASSLAPSQYF
.	TRBV7-3	TRBJ1-1	TGTGCCAGCAGCAATTATGGGGTCGACAGGACGAACACTGAAGCTTTCTTT	CASSNYGVDRTNTEAFF
TRBD2	TRBV7-9	TRBJ2-3	TGTGCCAGCAGCTTACGGACTGAAGGCGGGGGAGCTAGCACAGATACGCAGTATTTT	CASSLRTEGGGASTDTQYF
.	TRBV9	TRBJ1-5	TGTGCCAGCAGCGTCAGCGGTAGCAATCAGCCCCAGCATTTT	CASSVSGSNQPQHF
.	TRBV7-2	TRBJ1-2	TGTGCCAGCAGCTTGGAGGTGGGTGGCTACACCTTC	CASSLEVGGYTF